One sample yielded the 5 T cell receptor beta chains listed below, sequenced in a study of shared clonotypes between healthy human individuals. TCRdb's copy holds only in-frame clones and misses some; the assay was immunoSEQ multiplex PCR. The sample contains hundreds of thousands of clones, about four fifths of which appear only once. Sequencing used PBMCs. These receptors were collected from a middle-aged woman in good health. Some clones in this sample may be carry-over from other donors' samples.

The chain couples TRBV10-3 to TRBJ1-2, with D possibly TRBD1 on 5 matching bases. CDR1 is ENHRY, CDR2 SYGVKD, per germline. Trimming took 10 bases from V and 3 from J, leaving 12 bases between them. The CDR3 has 12 amino acids. The CDR3 nucleotides read TGTGCCAGCAGGGACGGAGACTATGGCTACACCTTC. It encodes CASRDGDYGYTF.

This clone was counted between two and nine times. The V call is TRBV7-9, the J call TRBJ1-4, with a possible D match to TRBD1 (6 bases). V shed 6 bases and J shed 0 bases, with 14 bases lying between them. Per the germline V gene, CDR1 is SEHNR and CDR2 is FQNEAQ (reference sequence). The CDR3 spans 16 residues. This CDR3 reads CASRAGYRATNEKLFF. In nucleotides, the CDR3 is TGTGCCAGCAGGGCGGGGTACAGGGCAACTAATGAAAAACTGTTTTTT.

At least ten counts were recorded for this clone. V and J are TRBV7-8 and TRBJ1-1; D perhaps matches TRBD1 (5 bases). V was pared by 5 bases and J by 9 bases, with 13 bases between. The CDR3 is made up of 12 amino acids. Germline values: CDR1 SGHVS, CDR2 FQNEAQ. In nucleotides, the CDR3 is TGTGCCAGCAGCCAAATTCAGGGTCAAGCTTTCTTT. It translates to CASSQIQGQAFF.

This rearrangement joins TRBV2 to TRBJ2-1, with D uncertain. Germline V gene sequence: CDR1 SNHLY, CDR2 FYNNEI. The CDR3 is 12 residues long. V was cut by 1 base and J by 8 bases, with 6 bases left in between. The CDR3 DNA reads as TGTGCCAGCAGTGAAGAGGTTTATGAGCAGTTCTTC. Its protein is CASSEEVYEQFF.

This sequence joins TRBV18 and TRBJ2-3; 10 bases map to TRBD2. CDR3 size: 17 residues. Trimming at V came to 1 base and at J to 3 bases, leaving 7 bases not matched to a gene. CDR1 and CDR2 (germline): KGHSH, LQKENI. CDR3 sequence reads: CASSPRLAGVGTDTQYF. Written as DNA, the CDR3 is TGTGCCAGCTCACCACGGCTAGCGGGAGTAGGGACAGATACGCAGTATTTT.